The entry that follows covers one T cell receptor (beta chain) sequence. This sample is drawn from a study of blood T cell repertoires in COVID-19. The assay was immunoSEQ multiplex PCR, and TCRdb's table has in-frame clones only and misses some. The sample consists of about 330,000 clones, around 87% of them appearing once. CDR1 LNHNV and CDR2 YYDKDF come from the germline V gene (reference sequence). There are 13 residues in the CDR3. V shed 0 bases and J shed 5 bases, with 7 bases lying between them. The rearrangement joins TRBV15 to TRBJ1-2; no clear D gene. The sample consisted of PBMCs or T cells enriched from blood (not recorded which). This TCR derives from a woman under 40 who had recovered from COVID-19. CDR3 DNA sequence: TGTGCCACCAGCAGAGATACGGGGTATGGCTACACCTTC. Translation: CATSRDTGYGYTF. The complete variable domain, with remaining parts taken from reference TRBV15 and TRBJ1-2, reads DAMVIQNPRYQVTQFGKPVTLSCSQTLNHNVMYWYQQKSSQAPKLLFHYYDKDFNNEADTPDNFQSRRPNTSFCFLDIRSPGLGDTAMYLCATSRDTGYGYTFGSGTRLTVV.